The clone carrying this T cell receptor beta chain appeared a single time. These data come from a study of control samples from healthy donors and cancer patients. V shed 1 base and J shed 7 bases, with 11 bases lying between them. The germline CDR1 and CDR2 sequences are LNHDA and SQIVND (reference sequence). The CDR3 sequence is 15 residues long. Libraries were prepared by immunoSEQ multiplex PCR; TCRdb keeps only in-frame clonotypes and omits some of them. Of approximately 97,000 clones listed, about 90% are singletons. Sequenced input: blood. The receptor comes from a woman between 18 and 29 years old in good health. The chain uses TRBV19 and TRBJ1-6; D gene ambiguous. The CDR3, as DNA: TGTGCCAGTAGTATAGTTCACAGCGGGAATTCACCCCTCCACTTT. It specifies CASSIVHSGNSPLHF.